This passage covers 11 T cell receptor beta chains from one sample sequenced in a study of cytomegalovirus exposure and HLA in healthy donors. PCR was performed using 60 Vbeta and 13 Jbeta primers. TCRdb keeps only in-frame clones here, not all; method: immunoSEQ multiplex PCR. The sample shows about 190,000 clones, roughly four fifths of them seen only once. The sequencing input was PBMCs. The source of these receptors is a man between 18 and 29 years old in good health and CMV-seronegative.

The chain couples TRBV28 to TRBJ2-1; 9 bases line up with TRBD2. The CDR3 is 17 residues long. The ends lost 4 bases at V and 0 bases at J; junction bases unmatched: 7. The germline gives CDR1 MDHEN, CDR2 SYDVKM. The CDR3 region is CASSSSGSGSSYNEQFF. The CDR3 DNA follows: TGTGCCAGCAGTTCCTCGGGTAGCGGGAGCTCCTACAATGAGCAGTTCTTC.

V is TRBV5-5 and J is TRBJ2-3; perhaps TRBD2 as D (5 bases). Germline values: CDR1 SGHKS, CDR2 YYEKEE (reference sequence). The CDR3 runs 14 residues. Trimming cost V 0 bases and J 9 bases, with 14 bases left between them. CDR3 DNA sequence: TGTGCCAGCAGCTTGGAAGGGAGAGGTCCAACGCAGTATTTT. Translating it yields CASSLEGRGPTQYF.

This chain connects TRBV7-2 to TRBJ2-7; 11 bases agree with TRBD2. The germline CDR1 and CDR2 sequences are SGHTA and FQGNSA. The junction had 7 bases not matched to a gene; V was cut back by 4 bases and J by 5 bases. The CDR3 extends over 15 amino acids. CDR3 nucleotide sequence: TGTGCCAGCAGCTCAACTAGCGGGAGCTTCCACGAGCAGTACTTC. Its protein is CASSSTSGSFHEQYF.

This chain uses TRBV25-1 with TRBJ2-7, with a weak D call TRBD2 (7 bases). This CDR3 is built from 14 residues. Trimming stripped 6 bases from V and 5 bases from J, with 17 bases between. Germline CDR1 MGHDK, CDR2 SYGVNS. DNA of the CDR3: TGTGCCAGCAGCCGGGGGGCAGGAGTCCACGAGCAGTACTTC. This gives the protein CASSRGAGVHEQYF.

This sequence joins TRBV15 and TRBJ2-3; D is ambiguous. V lost 5 bases to trimming and J lost 4 bases, with 10 bases between them. Germline assignment: CDR1 LNHNV and CDR2 YYDKDF (reference sequence). The CDR3 totals 13 residues. This CDR3 is CATSSRQSDTQYF. CDR3 nucleotide sequence: TGTGCCACCAGCTCCCGTCAGTCAGATACGCAGTATTTT.

This sequence joins TRBV27 and TRBJ1-5, with D perhaps matching TRBD1 (6 bases). Germline CDR1 and CDR2: MNHEY and SMNVEV (reference sequence). The CDR3 contains 13 residues. The germline V and J ends were trimmed by 2 bases and 7 bases, with 9 bases remaining between them. CDR3 sequence: CASSLQGRQPQHF. The CDR3 DNA reads as TGTGCCAGCAGTTTACAGGGGCGGCAGCCCCAGCATTTT.

The V gene is TRBV28, the J gene TRBJ2-7; TRBD2 matches at 9 bases. There are 15 residues in the CDR3. Unmatched junction bases numbered 6, after V lost 6 bases and J lost 0 bases. Germline values: CDR1 MDHEN, CDR2 SYDVKM. This CDR3 reads CASSPSGGSSYEQYF. DNA for the CDR3: TGTGCCAGCAGCCCCAGCGGGGGGAGCTCCTACGAGCAGTACTTC.

This rearrangement joins TRBV7-8 to TRBJ2-7; D unclear. Looked up from germline, CDR1 is SGHVS and CDR2 is FQNEAQ. Trimming removed 4 bases from V and 4 bases from J, with 5 bases in between. The CDR3 is 11 amino acids. CDR3 sequence (DNA): TGTGCCAGCAGCTGGCAGTACGAGCAGTACTTC. This gives the protein CASSWQYEQYF.

For the CDR3, the DNA is TGTGCCAGCAGTTCGGAGCGGGTAGCCTACGAGCAGTACTTC. Residues: CASSSERVAYEQYF. The chain recombines TRBV27 with TRBJ2-7; TRBD2 might be the D (6 bases). The CDR3 runs to 14 residues. The germline gives CDR1 MNHEY, CDR2 SMNVEV (reference sequence). Trimming shortened V by 4 bases and J by 2 bases, and 12 bases separated the two germline ends.

The V call is TRBV9, the J call TRBJ2-2; the D gene is possibly TRBD1 (7 bases). This CDR3 is built from 16 residues. V lost 0 bases to trimming and J lost 5 bases, with 14 bases between them. Germline CDR1 and CDR2: SGDLS and YYNGEE. CDR3 residues: CASSVAGGRGTGELFF. The CDR3 DNA reads as TGTGCCAGCAGCGTAGCAGGGGGGCGAGGAACCGGGGAGCTGTTTTTT.

The V call is TRBV6-5, the J call TRBJ2-7, with D unclear. V dropped 6 bases and J dropped 3 bases, with 6 bases sitting between them. This CDR3 is built from 11 residues. Germline V gene lookup returns CDR1 MNHEY and CDR2 SVGAGI. The CDR3 region is CASRLSYEQYF. Here the CDR3 DNA reads TGTGCCAGCAGGCTGAGCTACGAGCAGTACTTC.